This TCR beta chain comes out of a study of control samples from healthy donors and cancer patients. Sequencing used immunoSEQ multiplex PCR; TCRdb keeps in-frame clones, though not all of them. The table shows some 99,000 clones, with 90% occurring only once. Germline values: CDR1 SGHAT, CDR2 FQNNGV. With V trimmed by 2 bases and J by 0 bases, 3 bases remained unmatched. The CDR3 covers 16 residues. The sample taken for sequencing was blood. The V gene is TRBV11-2, the J gene TRBJ2-5, with 10 bases aligning to TRBD1. This sequence originates from a human donor in good health. The donor label of this sample is uncertain. The CDR3 region has the DNA TGTGCCAGCAGCTTAACGGGACAGGGGAACCAAGAGACCCAGTACTTC. This gives the protein CASSLTGQGNQETQYF.